These 14 T cell receptor beta chains came from one sample sequenced in a study of cytomegalovirus exposure and HLA in healthy donors. The PCR employed 60 Vbeta primers together with 13 Jbeta primers. Method: immunoSEQ multiplex PCR; TCRdb's copy keeps in-frame clones and lacks some. The data show more than 110,000 clones, around 73% seen once. The sample was PBMCs. The receptors come from a woman in her thirties or forties in good health and CMV-seronegative.

The chain carries TRBV5-1 and TRBJ1-3; 8 bases match TRBD1. The CDR3 totals 15 residues. J was trimmed by 4 bases and V by 4 bases; bases with no gene match: 7. Germline V gives CDR1 SGHRS, CDR2 YFSETQ. The CDR3 DNA is TGCGCCAGCAGCGCGGACAGGGAAAACGGAAACACCATATATTTT. As protein: CASSADRENGNTIYF.

The V and J genes are TRBV4-3 and TRBJ1-5, with D uncertain. The CDR3 covers 18 residues. Per germline, CDR1 LGHNA and CDR2 YSLEER. V lost 0 bases and J lost 0, with 15 bases in between. The CDR3 sequence: CASSQDSARPYSNQPQHF. The DNA of the CDR3 is TGCGCCAGCAGCCAAGATTCGGCCAGGCCGTATAGCAATCAGCCCCAGCATTTT.

This chain joins TRBV6-1 and TRBJ1-2, with 7 bases matching TRBD1. With 8 bases clipped from V and 3 bases from J, the junction kept 6 bases outside the gene matches. This CDR3 has 13 residues. The germline CDR1 and CDR2 sequences are MNHNS and SASEGT. For the CDR3, the DNA is TGTGCCAGCGCAGGGGGTAAAGACTATGGCTACACCTTC. This gives the protein CASAGGKDYGYTF.

The rearrangement uses TRBV13 and TRBJ2-3; 13 nucleotides agree with TRBD2. Looked up from germline, CDR1 is PRHDT and CDR2 is FYEKMQ (reference sequence). With 5 bases clipped from V and 4 bases from J, the junction kept 6 bases outside the gene matches. This CDR3 is built from 16 residues. The DNA of the CDR3 is TGTGCCAGCAGCGACGAGACTAGCGGGGGGTCAGATACGCAGTATTTT. It yields the protein CASSDETSGGSDTQYF.

The chain joins TRBV5-4 to TRBJ2-7; D not resolved. This CDR3 has 15 residues. CDR1 and CDR2 (germline): SGHNT, YYREEE (reference sequence). V was pared by 0 bases and J by 2 bases, with 12 bases between. The CDR3 region is CASSLGPTQTYEQYF. In DNA, the CDR3 is TGTGCCAGCAGCTTGGGTCCGACTCAGACCTACGAGCAGTACTTC.

There are a few counts of this clone. The gene calls are TRBV2 and TRBJ1-5; 10 nucleotides align to TRBD1. Germline CDR1 and CDR2: SNHLY and FYNNEI. V lost 8 bases and J lost 6; bases outside the gene matches: 7. There are 14 residues in the CDR3. The DNA for the CDR3 is TGTGCCAGCTCAGGGACAGGGGTGGTTCAGCCCCAGCATTTT. Translated: CASSGTGVVQPQHF. Looking up the rest from reference TRBV2 and TRBJ1-5 gives the full variable domain: EPEVTQTPSHQVTQMGQEVILRCVPISNHLYFYWYRQILGQKVEFLVSFYNNEISEKSEIFDDQFSVERPDGSNFTLKIRSTKLEDSAMYFCASSGTGVVQPQHFGDGTRLSIL.

The chain recombines TRBV5-4 with TRBJ2-3; 8 nucleotides line up with TRBD1. Per the germline V gene, CDR1 is SGHNT and CDR2 is YYREEE (reference sequence). The CDR3 is 15 residues long. The trim removed 4 bases at V and 2 bases at J, leaving 6 bases unmatched. The CDR3 loop reads CASSLRGLVTDTQYF. CDR3 bases: TGTGCCAGCAGCCTCAGGGGGCTAGTCACAGATACGCAGTATTTT. Full variable domain (rest looked up from reference TRBV5-4 and TRBJ2-3): ETGVTQSPTHLIKTRGQQVTLRCSSQSGHNTVSWYQQALGQGPQFIFQYYREEENGRGNFPPRFSGLQFPNYSSELNVNALELDDSALYLCASSLRGLVTDTQYFGPGTRLTVL.

The table lists this clone with a count of one. This sequence joins TRBV6-1 and TRBJ2-6; no clear D gene. Between the trimmed V and J ends, which lost 8 bases and 0 bases, there was a span of 5 bases. The CDR3 has 13 amino acids. In germline, CDR1 is MNHNS, CDR2 SASEGT. CDR3 DNA sequence: TGTGCCAGCTTCTACTCTGGGGCCAACGTCCTGACTTTC. Its protein product is CASFYSGANVLTF.

J is TRBJ2-7 and V is TRBV6-6; D might be TRBD1 (6 bases). From germline, CDR1 is MNHNY and CDR2 SVGAGI (reference sequence). V was pared by 6 bases and J by 2 bases, with 11 bases between. There are 13 residues in the CDR3. CDR3 in amino acids: CASSKQGAYEQYV. CDR3 coding DNA: TGTGCCAGCAGCAAACAGGGTGCCTACGAGCAGTACGTC.

The table lists this clone with many counts. This chain uses TRBV4-3 with TRBJ1-4; TRBD1 is a possible D gene (5 bases). This CDR3 is built from 16 residues. Per the germline V gene, CDR1 is LGHNA and CDR2 is YSLEER. The ends were cut back, 0 bases at V and 8 bases at J, with 16 bases in the middle. The CDR3 here is CASSQEFSQGSEKLFF. The CDR3 nucleotides are TGCGCCAGCAGCCAAGAATTCTCGCAGGGAAGCGAAAAACTGTTTTTT.

The rearrangement links TRBV9 to TRBJ2-5; 11 bases align to TRBD2. In germline, CDR1 is SGDLS, CDR2 YYNGEE. The V gene end was trimmed by 6 bases and the J gene end by 1 base; junction bases not matched to a gene: 5. CDR3 size: 15 residues. The CDR3 here is CASTPLAGAQETQYF. The CDR3 nucleotides read TGTGCCAGCACCCCACTAGCGGGGGCCCAAGAGACCCAGTACTTC.

The chain links TRBV4-1 to TRBJ2-5, with 12 bases fitting TRBD2. This CDR3 is 15 amino acids long. V was pared by 1 base and J by 5 bases, with 2 bases of the junction left unmatched. Germline lookup yields CDR1 MGHRA and CDR2 YSYEKL. The CDR3 here is CASSQGGLAGETQYF. The CDR3 nucleotides are TGCGCCAGCAGCCAAGGGGGACTAGCGGGCGAGACCCAGTACTTC.

The V gene is TRBV18, the J gene TRBJ2-5, with TRBD1 identical over 8 bases. This CDR3 region has 14 residues. Germline V gene data show CDR1 as KGHSH and CDR2 as LQKENI. Germline trimming cut 2 bases from V and 5 bases from J; bases unmatched to any gene: 4. CDR3 coding DNA: TGTGCCAGCTCACCAGCAGGGGGCCGGGAGACCCAGTACTTC. Translating it yields CASSPAGGRETQYF.

In DNA, the CDR3 is TGTGCCAGCAGCTTATTTTGGCCTAGCGGCCCGTACCAAGAGACCCAGTACTTC. As protein: CASSLFWPSGPYQETQYF. This rearrangement joins TRBV11-3 to TRBJ2-5; TRBD2 matches 7 bases. The CDR3 runs to 18 residues. Germline CDR1 reads SGHNT; CDR2 reads YENEEA. Unmatched junction bases numbered 12, after V lost 2 bases and J lost 0 bases.